The 18 T cell receptor beta chains below all came from one sample that was sequenced in a study of T cell changes during pregnancy in multiple sclerosis. Assay: immunoSEQ multiplex PCR; the TCRdb copy retains only in-frame clones and omits some. The sample holds around 80,000 clones; just over 90% are singletons and the top ten take almost 1.5%. Specimen: peripheral blood, collected before pregnancy. The receptors were gathered from a female donor with multiple sclerosis, enrolled in a pregnancy study.

The chain combines TRBV6-1 with TRBJ1-3, with TRBD1 matching 8 bases. Germline V gene sequence: CDR1 MNHNS, CDR2 SASEGT. CDR3 length equals 15 residues. The ends lost 5 bases at V and 0 bases at J; junction bases unmatched: 3. The CDR3 is CASSKTGDSGNTIYF. The CDR3 nucleotides read TGTGCCAGCAGTAAGACAGGGGACTCTGGAAACACCATATATTTT.

This clone was seen only once. The chain uses TRBV6-1 and TRBJ1-2; 8 bases fit TRBD1. The CDR3 contains 15 residues. V gave up 0 bases and J gave up 7 bases; unmatched junction bases: 7. Germline V gene lookup returns CDR1 MNHNS and CDR2 SASEGT. CDR3 amino acids: CASSEAPGGRVGYTF. The CDR3 nucleotides read TGTGCCAGCAGTGAAGCGCCAGGGGGCCGGGTTGGCTACACCTTC.

The rearrangement links TRBV10-2 to TRBJ2-3, with 12 bases matching TRBD2. Germline V CDR1 and CDR2: WSHSY, SAAADI. Trimming removed 6 bases from V and 0 bases from J; junction bases left unmatched: 4. This CDR3 is built from 16 residues. CDR3 sequence: CASRRLAGDSTDTQYF. As DNA, the CDR3 is TGCGCCAGCAGGCGACTAGCGGGGGATAGCACAGATACGCAGTATTTT.

This chain connects TRBV9 to TRBJ2-1, with 10 bases matching TRBD2. Germline V gene sequence: CDR1 SGDLS, CDR2 YYNGEE. With 0 bases clipped from V and 10 bases from J, the junction kept 7 bases outside the gene matches. This CDR3 has 15 residues. The CDR3 DNA reads as TGTGCCAGCAGCGTAGGCTCTAGCGGGGGTGGAGAGCAGTTCTTC. Protein: CASSVGSSGGGEQFF.

This chain joins TRBV5-1 and TRBJ1-2, with D uncertain. Trimming took off 0 bases at V and 4 bases at J, with 10 bases between the two ends. Germline CDR1 is SGHRS and CDR2 is YFSETQ. The CDR3 runs 14 residues. The CDR3 loop is CASSLEREIYGYTF. The CDR3 DNA is TGCGCCAGCAGCTTGGAAAGAGAAATCTATGGCTACACCTTC.

The genes are TRBV11-2 and TRBJ2-1; TRBD2 aligns across 11 bases. Germline V lookup: CDR1 SGHAT, CDR2 FQNNGV. There are 19 residues in the CDR3. The junction had 7 bases not matched to a gene; V was cut back by 0 bases and J by 0 bases. CDR3 sequence: CASSLDLAGGLPSYNEQFF. Here the CDR3 DNA reads TGTGCCAGCAGCTTAGATCTAGCGGGGGGCCTACCCTCCTACAATGAGCAGTTCTTC.

The sample holds one count of this clone. V usage is TRBV6-5 and J usage is TRBJ2-2, with 9 bases fitting TRBD2. Germline V gene sequence: CDR1 MNHEY, CDR2 SVGAGI. CDR3 length: 15 amino acids. Trimming at V came to 5 bases and at J to 1 base, leaving 2 bases not matched to a gene. The CDR3 DNA sequence: TGTGCCAGCAGTCAGCGGGGGGTGAACACCGGGGAGCTGTTTTTT. The encoded protein is CASSQRGVNTGELFF.

This sequence joins TRBV10-2 and TRBJ1-6, with 8 bases matching TRBD1. The V gene end was trimmed by 2 bases and the J gene end by 3 bases; junction bases not matched to a gene: 3. CDR3 length: 16 residues. CDR1 is WSHSY, CDR2 SAAADI, per germline. The CDR3 DNA is TGCGCCAGCAGTGAGGAGACAGGGGACTATAATTCACCCCTCCACTTT. It specifies CASSEETGDYNSPLHF.

The genes are TRBV6-1 and TRBJ1-2; D uncertain. Germline CDR1 reads MNHNS; CDR2 reads SASEGT. Trimming cost V 3 bases and J 1 base, with 12 bases left between them. The CDR3 runs 15 residues. CDR3 loop: CASSDPDGNNYGYTF. The CDR3 DNA sequence: TGTGCCAGCAGTGACCCGGACGGGAATAACTATGGCTACACCTTC.

This clone was counted once. The chain recombines TRBV2 with TRBJ2-4; 8 bases are shared with TRBD1. CDR1 is SNHLY, CDR2 FYNNEI, per germline. V shed 6 bases, J shed 9 bases, and the junction held 13 bases outside the gene matches. CDR3 size: 15 residues. This chain's CDR3 is CASRMDRVGKVIQYF. DNA for the CDR3: TGTGCCAGCAGGATGGACAGGGTAGGAAAAGTCATTCAGTACTTC.

The chain uses TRBV5-5 and TRBJ1-1; D gene ambiguous. V was trimmed by 6 bases and J by 0 bases, leaving 18 bases between them. The CDR3 length is 16 residues. Per germline, CDR1 SGHKS and CDR2 YYEKEE (reference sequence). The CDR3 region is CASTDLLGRLNTEAFF. CDR3 nucleotide sequence: TGTGCCAGCACCGATCTTTTGGGCAGATTGAACACTGAAGCTTTCTTT.

The rearrangement links TRBV11-2 to TRBJ2-5, with 7 bases that match TRBD2. V gave up 1 base and J gave up 4 bases; unmatched junction bases: 6. The CDR3 length is 15 residues. Germline lookup yields CDR1 SGHAT and CDR2 FQNNGV. The chain's CDR3 is CASSLGGGVGETQYF. CDR3 sequence (DNA): TGTGCCAGCAGCTTAGGCGGGGGAGTAGGAGAGACCCAGTACTTC. Using reference TRBV11-2 and TRBJ2-5 for the parts outside the CDR3, the full variable domain is EAGVAQSPRYKIIEKRQSVAFWCNPISGHATLYWYQQILGQGPKLLIQFQNNGVVDDSQLPKDRFSAERLKGVDSTLKIQPAKLEDSAVYLCASSLGGGVGETQYFGPGTRLLVL.

The V gene is TRBV5-1, the J gene TRBJ2-5, with 8 bases matching TRBD2. The V segment lost 0 bases and the J segment 4 bases; nucleotides outside the gene matches: 8. CDR1 SGHRS and CDR2 YFSETQ come from the germline V gene. The CDR3 runs to 16 residues. The CDR3 DNA reads TGCGCCAGCAGCTTGGGATGGTCGGGGGGGACAGAGACCCAGTACTTC. As protein: CASSLGWSGGTETQYF.

This clone was counted between two and nine times. The chain combines TRBV10-2 with TRBJ2-3; TRBD2 matches 8 bases. Germline assignment: CDR1 WSHSY and CDR2 SAAADI. V trimming: 7 bases; J trimming: 1 base; junction bases outside the gene matches: 13. This CDR3 has 17 residues. Written as DNA, the CDR3 is TGCGCCAGCACCCAAAGTAGGACTAGCAGAGGCACAGATACGCAGTATTTT. Translation: CASTQSRTSRGTDTQYF.

This sequence joins TRBV5-3 and TRBJ2-2; maybe TRBD2 (6 bases). TRBV5-3 is reported as an ORF; its role is uncertain. The CDR3 sequence is 16 residues long. V lost 3 bases to trimming and J lost 6 bases, with 18 bases between them. The CDR3, as DNA: TGTGCCAGAAGCTCCTCGGAAGGGAGGTTCCCCGGGGAGCTGTTTTTT. It is translated as CARSSSEGRFPGELFF.

The CDR3 loop reads CASSLVGTEYSYNSPLHF. The CDR3 region has the DNA TGTGCCAGCAGCTTAGTAGGGACAGAATACTCCTATAATTCACCCCTCCACTTT. V is TRBV7-3 and J is TRBJ1-6; 7 positions match TRBD1. This CDR3 has 18 residues. V shed 2 bases, J shed 0 bases, and the junction held 7 bases outside the gene matches. Per germline, CDR1 SGHTA and CDR2 FQGTGA.

The V call is TRBV27, the J call TRBJ1-2; no clear D gene. V was shortened by 7 bases and J by 8 bases, with 20 bases between the two germline ends. Germline V gene sequence: CDR1 MNHEY, CDR2 SMNVEV (reference sequence). This CDR3 is built from 14 residues. The CDR3 reads CASIPRGGDQGYTF. As DNA, the CDR3 is TGTGCCAGCATTCCGAGAGGAGGTGATCAAGGCTACACCTTC.

The chain combines TRBV14 with TRBJ1-5; no definite D call. Germline V gene data show CDR1 as SGHDN and CDR2 as FVKESK. V lost 3 bases and J lost 5, with 5 bases in between. The CDR3 length is 12 residues. This CDR3 reads CASSQGDQPQHF. CDR3 nucleotide sequence: TGTGCCAGCAGCCAGGGAGATCAGCCCCAGCATTTT.